The rows below give T cell receptor beta chains drawn from one sample of a study of response to subunit inactivated influenza vaccine. TCRdb analysed the RT-PCR reads with MiXCR anew, one entry per CDR3 protein. In the table there are roughly 500,000 distinct CDR3 sequences, under 25% of which are singletons. This same sample was also taken into another study, of T cells expressing NK-cell markers.

Sequenced here: CD4+ T cells sorted from PBMCs, sampled about 11 days after vaccination. All receptors derive from a man between 50 and 59 years old who received an inactivated influenza vaccine. Both conserved end residues are trimmed from each CDR3.

v_call cdr3_aa
TRBV12-3/TRBV12-4 ASRTGGPGNTIY
TRBV20-1 SAIPVVGDTQY
TRBV6-5 ASSYPPQGSGQPQH
TRBV4-2 ASSQELAGSNNEQF
TRBV20-1 SAPGTGGKETQY
TRBV7-2 ASSLDGKPLSTQY
TRBV20-1 SAKKGGHGYT
TRBV5-1 ASSLGQGTGELF
TRBV2 ASSGNRATDTQY
TRBV10-3 AISESGQGNPPQH
TRBV12-3/TRBV12-4 ASSLGQGLSPLH
TRBV7-2 ASSQQGRGRGTDTQY
TRBV6-1 ASSEVYGTPDTQY
TRBV11-2 ASSSGGASSTDTQY
TRBV28 ASSSNPGLGRQSEQF
TRBV2 ASSEGPGADTQY
TRBV25-1 ASTKGQSSSYEQY
TRBV11-2 ASSLGRRGEKLF
TRBV20-1 SALTRNSEQF
TRBV3-1 ASSQVYRDSETQY
TRBV5-1 ASSLALRGQGYGYT
TRBV29-1 SVKHGIVTEAF
TRBV25-1 ASGTTGAGNEKLF
TRBV12-3/TRBV12-4 ASSFGPTGNTQY
TRBV20-1 SARGATSGRTDPQY
TRBV11-2 ASSINRGNYEQY
TRBV12-3/TRBV12-4 ASLRDPGDTQY
TRBV10-2 ASSGDRGFQETQY
TRBV6-1 ASSTGGSQPQH
TRBV4-3 ASSQTRVVFGGYT
TRBV20-1 CASALGQRNTGELF
TRBV5-1 ASSPRTSGVTDTQY
TRBV6-2/TRBV6-3 ASTRTGRQPQH
TRBV9 ASSVASGAYNEQF
TRBV18 ASSPVGGSPADTQY
TRBV9 ASSVGGAHGDTQY
TRBV30 AWSQGGDTGELF
TRBV28 ASSRRTQDTQY
TRBV6-2/TRBV6-3 ASYDGYTEAF
TRBV6-1 ASSPPPGVSFRAPLH
TRBV12-3/TRBV12-4 ASSLFSVDNEKLF
TRBV11-2 ASSSQGQGGPYTGELF
TRBV12-3/TRBV12-4 ASSTLLTFDQETQY
TRBV11-2 ASSGGTSGPYEQY
TRBV7-9 ASSSETGWNEQF
TRBV6-2/TRBV6-3 ASVDSGGNTGELF
TRBV6-1 ASRNSAGGTYEQY
TRBV11-2 ASSPQTGLYEQY